This T cell receptor (beta chain) is from a study of response to subunit inactivated influenza vaccine. Points from the study as a whole: Authors suggested each seasonal flu vaccination may recruit only limited numbers of new T cells.

There are a few counts of this clonotype. Antigen: not known. The CDR3 spans 15 residues. V was cut by 6 bases and J by 2 bases, with 19 bases left in between. Germline values: CDR1 DFQATT, CDR2 SNEGSKA (reference sequence). TCRdb re-analysed the RT-PCR reads in MiXCR, keeping a single row per CDR3 protein. The data hold around 480,000 distinct CDR3 sequences, with approximately 11% observed a single time. The TCR comes from a man aged 45-60 years who received an inactivated influenza vaccine. Sequenced material: PBMCs from blood, taken 45 days after vaccination. This chain connects TRBV20-1 to TRBJ1-2; D possibly corresponds to TRBD1 (5 bases). CDR3 DNA sequence: TGCAGTGCCCCTTTGGAGGGGAGCTTAAACTATGGCTACACCTTC. Amino acids: CSAPLEGSLNYGYTF.